This is a list of T cell receptor beta chains from one sample in a study of technical replicates of blood from a few donors. TCRdb's table, derived via immunoSEQ multiplex PCR, lists solely in-frame clones and lacks some. The sample lists over 50,000 clones, around 87% occurring once. Sequenced material: PBMCs. The receptors derive from a human donor in good health. Some clones in this sample may be carry-over from other donors' samples. The CDR3 runs from the conserved cysteine through the conserved F or W. A D gene is named only where the DNA matches it firmly. A clone size is listed for some rows: how often the clone was seen (once, few, many), or a class if it is expanded.

CASTPDRESNQPQHF | TGTGCCAGTACCCCGGACAGGGAAAGCAATCAGCCCCAGCATTTT | . | TRBJ1-5 | TRBV19 | TRBD1
CASGLLAGTLPHEQFF | TGTGCCAGCGGTTTGCTAGCGGGAACCCTCCCCCATGAGCAGTTCTTC | . | TRBJ2-1 | TRBV7-3 | TRBD2
CASSGRSLSTDTQYF | TGTGCCAGCAGTGGGAGATCTCTTAGCACAGATACGCAGTATTTT | . | TRBJ2-3 | TRBV6-5 | .
CASNYHNTGNTEAFF | TGTGCCAGCAACTACCATAATACAGGGAACACTGAAGCTTTCTTT | . | TRBJ1-1 | TRBV6-5 | .
CAISELRQGEAFF | TGTGCCATCAGTGAGCTAAGGCAGGGTGAAGCTTTCTTT | few | TRBJ1-1 | TRBV10-3 | .
CASSGQGGRANYGYTF | TGTGCCAGCTCAGGACAGGGGGGACGAGCTAACTATGGCTACACCTTC | . | TRBJ1-2 | TRBV14 | TRBD1
CASREGTGKYEQYF | TGTGCCAGCAGAGAGGGGACAGGGAAGTACGAGCAGTACTTC | few | TRBJ2-7 | TRBV6-5 | TRBD1
CASRPPGLETGELFF | TGTGCCAGCAGACCACCGGGACTAGAAACCGGGGAGCTGTTTTTT | . | TRBJ2-2 | TRBV6-5 | TRBD2
CASSPRPRKGTDTQYF | TGTGCCAGCAGCCCCCGGCCCAGGAAGGGCACAGATACGCAGTATTTT | . | TRBJ2-3 | TRBV11-2 | .
CASRFPGQETQYF | TGTGCCAGCAGATTCCCGGGACAGGAGACCCAGTACTTC | . | TRBJ2-5 | TRBV6-6 | TRBD1
CASSPDSNTEAFF | TGTGCCAGCAGCCCCGACTCGAACACTGAAGCTTTCTTT | . | TRBJ1-1 | TRBV7-2 | .
CASSSLGTYEQYF | TGTGCCAGCAGCTCCCTCGGGACCTACGAGCAGTACTTC | . | TRBJ2-7 | TRBV7-9 | .
CASKAGTGNEKLFF | TGTGCCAGCAAGGCCGGGACAGGGAATGAAAAACTGTTTTTT | . | TRBJ1-4 | TRBV6-1 | TRBD1
CASSYSLTDTQYF | TGTGCCAGCAGTTATAGCCTCACAGATACGCAGTATTTT | . | TRBJ2-3 | TRBV6-5 | .
CASSQQGAEEKLFF | TGTGCCAGCAGTCAACAGGGGGCCGAGGAAAAACTGTTTTTT | . | TRBJ1-4 | TRBV2 | TRBD1
CASAEGPNNYGYTF | TGTGCCAGCGCCGAGGGCCCGAATAACTATGGCTACACCTTC | . | TRBJ1-2 | TRBV9 | .
CASSLRVSQETQYF | TGTGCCAGTAGTCTACGGGTCAGTCAAGAGACCCAGTACTTC | . | TRBJ2-5 | TRBV19 | .
CSAHPRDRGNEQFF | TGCAGCGCCCACCCGCGGGATAGAGGCAATGAGCAGTTCTTC | . | TRBJ2-1 | TRBV29-1 | .
CASSVSLAGVTDTQYF | TGTGCCAGCAGCGTATCTCTAGCGGGGGTCACAGATACGCAGTATTTT | . | TRBJ2-3 | TRBV9 | TRBD2
CSVAGTSVQKGEYEQYF | TGCAGCGTCGCCGGGACTAGCGTCCAAAAGGGGGAGTACGAGCAGTACTTC | . | TRBJ2-7 | TRBV29-1 | TRBD2
CASSPRTGGHEQYF | TGTGCCAGCAGCCCACGGACAGGGGGGCACGAGCAGTACTTC | . | TRBJ2-7 | TRBV11-3 | TRBD1
CASSPLTVYNTEAFF | TGTGCCAGCAGCCCTTTGACAGTCTACAACACTGAAGCTTTCTTT | . | TRBJ1-1 | TRBV7-9 | .
CASSQVEHETQYF | TGTGCCAGCAGCCAAGTCGAGCACGAGACCCAGTACTTC | . | TRBJ2-5 | TRBV4-2 | .
CASSPDALAGDKYF | TGTGCCAGCAGCCCTGATGCCCTAGCGGGAGATAAGTACTTC | . | TRBJ2-7 | TRBV5-4 | TRBD2
CASSFSGTYEQYF | TGTGCCAGCAGCTTCTCGGGAACCTACGAGCAGTACTTC | . | TRBJ2-7 | TRBV5-8 | .
CASRSWEGRYDTQYF | TGTGCCAGCAGAAGTTGGGAGGGACGATATGATACGCAGTATTTT | . | TRBJ2-3 | TRBV25-1 | TRBD2
CASSYGQGLPYEQYF | TGTGCCAGCAGCTACGGACAGGGCCTTCCCTACGAGCAGTACTTC | . | TRBJ2-7 | TRBV5-4 | TRBD1
CSGRQGNEQYF | TGCAGTGGTCGACAGGGGAACGAGCAGTACTTC | . | TRBJ2-7 | TRBV20-1 | TRBD1
CASSKGARGSHQPQHF | TGTGCCAGCAGCAAAGGGGCCAGGGGTTCCCATCAGCCCCAGCATTTT | . | TRBJ1-5 | TRBV21-1 | .
CASSLQQGDGEKLFF | TGCGCCAGCAGCTTACAACAGGGAGACGGTGAAAAACTGTTTTTT | . | TRBJ1-4 | TRBV5-1 | .
CAWSALGANTGELFF | TGTGCCTGGAGCGCGCTGGGGGCAAACACCGGGGAGCTGTTTTTT | few | TRBJ2-2 | TRBV30 | .
CASSSGTQSYNEQFF | TGTGCCAGCAGCTCCGGGACACAGTCCTACAATGAGCAGTTCTTC | . | TRBJ2-1 | TRBV13 | .
CASSLGNSMNTEAFF | TGTGCCAGCAGCTTAGGCAACAGTATGAACACTGAAGCTTTCTTT | . | TRBJ1-1 | TRBV7-2 | .
CASSYGLSVDTQYF | TGTGCCAGCAGTTACGGACTGTCGGTGGATACGCAGTATTTT | . | TRBJ2-3 | TRBV6-6 | .
CASSGRGREQYF | TGTGCCAGCAGTGGCAGGGGGCGCGAGCAGTACTTC | . | TRBJ2-7 | TRBV2 | TRBD1
CSVGVSGRDTQYF | TGCAGCGTTGGGGTAAGCGGGAGAGATACGCAGTATTTT | . | TRBJ2-3 | TRBV29-1 | TRBD2
CASSYPGGADTQYF | TGTGCCAGCAGCTACCCTGGGGGGGCAGATACGCAGTATTTT | . | TRBJ2-3 | TRBV5-4 | TRBD2
CASSYGNTQYF | TGTGCCAGCAGTTACGGCAATACGCAGTATTTT | . | TRBJ2-3 | TRBV6-5 | .
CASSQVRGAAGELFF | TGTGCCAGCAGCCAAGTACGGGGGGCCGCCGGGGAGCTGTTTTTT | few | TRBJ2-2 | TRBV14 | .
CASSPTGTSRNEQFF | TGTGCCAGCAGCCCGACCGGGACTAGCCGCAATGAGCAGTTCTTC | large | TRBJ2-1 | TRBV6-5 | TRBD2
CAISITGLAGGGEQFF | TGTGCCATCAGCATAACGGGACTAGCGGGGGGAGGTGAGCAGTTCTTC | . | TRBJ2-1 | TRBV10-3 | TRBD2
CASSPRLGETQYF | TGTGCCAGCAGTCCACGTCTCGGGGAGACCCAGTACTTC | . | TRBJ2-5 | TRBV27 | .
CASSTQTGFYGYTF | TGTGCCAGCAGCACCCAGACAGGGTTCTATGGCTACACCTTC | . | TRBJ1-2 | TRBV5-4 | TRBD1
CASSSTPGLATDTQYF | TGTGCCAGCAGCTCAACACCCGGACTAGCAACGGATACGCAGTATTTT | . | TRBJ2-3 | TRBV7-2 | TRBD2
CARSLDYPGTVSYEQYF | TGTGCCAGAAGCTTGGATTACCCCGGGACAGTTTCCTACGAGCAGTACTTC | . | TRBJ2-7 | TRBV5-3 | TRBD1
CASSLGLAGVETQYF | TGTGCCAGCAGCCTGGGACTAGCGGGAGTAGAGACCCAGTACTTC | . | TRBJ2-5 | TRBV5-4 | TRBD2
CASSLVASGSNEQFF | TGCGCCAGCAGCTTGGTGGCTAGCGGGAGCAATGAGCAGTTCTTC | . | TRBJ2-1 | TRBV5-1 | TRBD2
CASGDRINEKLFF | TGTGCCAGCGGAGACAGGATCAATGAAAAACTGTTTTTT | . | TRBJ1-4 | TRBV13 | .
CASSPADGGAHTQYF | TGCGCCAGCAGCCCCGCCGATGGGGGGGCACATACGCAGTATTTT | . | TRBJ2-3 | TRBV4-1 | .
CASVGLDNSPLHF | TGTGCCAGCGTGGGACTTGATAATTCACCCCTCCACTTT | . | TRBJ1-6 | TRBV10-3 | .
CASRDTNEQFF | TGTGCCAGCAGAGACACCAATGAGCAGTTCTTC | . | TRBJ2-1 | TRBV6-6 | .
CASSLGGGTGELFF | TGTGCCAGCAGCTTAGGCGGGGGCACCGGGGAGCTGTTTTTT | . | TRBJ2-2 | TRBV7-3 | TRBD2
CASSSGGRGPEKLFF | TGTGCCAGCAGTTCGGGCGGCAGGGGGCCTGAAAAACTGTTTTTT | . | TRBJ1-4 | TRBV6-9 | TRBD1
CASSQQLTGSGEKLFF | TGCGCCAGCAGCCAGCAGTTAACAGGGTCTGGTGAAAAACTGTTTTTT | . | TRBJ1-4 | TRBV4-3 | .
CASSLDSRRYEQYF | TGTGCCAGCAGCTTAGATTCTAGGCGCTACGAGCAGTACTTC | . | TRBJ2-7 | TRBV13 | .
CASSQDRGGEYGYTF | TGCGCCAGCAGCCAAGATCGGGGGGGGGAGTATGGCTACACCTTC | . | TRBJ1-2 | TRBV4-3 | .
CASSDRFVSDTQYF | TGTGCCAGTAGTGACAGGTTTGTCTCAGATACGCAGTATTTT | . | TRBJ2-3 | TRBV19 | .
CASSRGLVGNQETQYF | TGTGCCAGCAGCCGGGGACTAGTGGGGAACCAAGAGACCCAGTACTTC | . | TRBJ2-5 | TRBV11-3 | TRBD2
CASSPGQNNEQFF | TGTGCCAGCTCACCAGGGCAGAACAATGAGCAGTTCTTC | . | TRBJ2-1 | TRBV18 | .